This T cell receptor beta chain is drawn from a study of control samples from healthy donors and cancer patients. Assay used: immunoSEQ multiplex PCR; TCRdb lists only in-frame clones, some missing. The repertoire consists of 160,000 or so clones, with over 90% occurring once and the leading ten covering over 2%. V lost 10 bases and J 4 bases, leaving 20 bases between the germline ends. This CDR3 comprises 15 residues. Germline V gene sequence: CDR1 LNHDA, CDR2 SQIVND (reference sequence). The source is a man aged 50 to 60 in good health. Material: blood. The chain employs TRBV19 and TRBJ2-1; D ambiguous. The CDR3 DNA reads as TGTGCCACCTCATCGAACGCAGTGGGGTACAATGAGCAGTTCTTC. Residues: CATSSNAVGYNEQFF.